The sequence of this TCR beta chain was determined in a study of blood T cells in healthy people across ages. A single count supports this clonotype. Then a second PCR, running about 6 to 12 cycles, was carried out with a sample-barcoded 5' primer and a J-beta primer mix. TCRdb reprocessed the 5' RACE reads via MiXCR and lists one record per CDR3 protein. Of over 950,000 distinct CDR3 sequences in the sample, around 54% were seen once. What was sequenced was blood. The origin of this receptor is a woman in her sixties or seventies in good health.

CDR3 nucleotide sequence: TGTGCCAGCAGCTTATCCGTGGGACCTGCCTTCACAGATACGCAGTATTTT. Translated, it gives CASSLSVGPAFTDTQYF. This chain connects TRBV7-9 to TRBJ2-3; D may be TRBD1 or TRBD2 (5 bases each). There are 17 residues in the CDR3. Deletions cut 2 bases from V and 2 bases from J, with 17 bases between. Germline V gene sequence: CDR1 SEHNR, CDR2 FQNEAQ (reference sequence).